This T cell receptor (beta chain) was sequenced in a study of cytomegalovirus exposure and HLA in healthy donors. This CDR3 contains 16 residues. Germline CDR1 reads GTSNPN; CDR2 reads SVGIG (reference sequence). Trimming stripped 5 bases from V and 0 bases from J, with 16 bases between. Turning to this clone: Its antigen remains unidentified.

The study ran its PCR with 60 Vbeta and 13 Jbeta primers. TCRdb's copy holds only in-frame clones and misses some; the assay was immunoSEQ multiplex PCR. Here the sample spans 100,000 to 150,000 clones, about three quarters being singletons. Study-level results: 87-base-pair reads could not separate some V segments, including TRBV6-2 and TRBV6-3. It was likely that a cluster of highly shared sequence variants was a sequencing artifact.

The receptor's source is a man between 45 and 60 years old in good health and CMV-seropositive. The chain links TRBV30 to TRBJ2-2; D unclear. Sequenced sample: PBMCs. This CDR3 is CAWLQKDKTNTGELFF. DNA of the CDR3: TGTGCCTGGCTCCAGAAAGATAAGACGAACACCGGGGAGCTGTTTTTT.